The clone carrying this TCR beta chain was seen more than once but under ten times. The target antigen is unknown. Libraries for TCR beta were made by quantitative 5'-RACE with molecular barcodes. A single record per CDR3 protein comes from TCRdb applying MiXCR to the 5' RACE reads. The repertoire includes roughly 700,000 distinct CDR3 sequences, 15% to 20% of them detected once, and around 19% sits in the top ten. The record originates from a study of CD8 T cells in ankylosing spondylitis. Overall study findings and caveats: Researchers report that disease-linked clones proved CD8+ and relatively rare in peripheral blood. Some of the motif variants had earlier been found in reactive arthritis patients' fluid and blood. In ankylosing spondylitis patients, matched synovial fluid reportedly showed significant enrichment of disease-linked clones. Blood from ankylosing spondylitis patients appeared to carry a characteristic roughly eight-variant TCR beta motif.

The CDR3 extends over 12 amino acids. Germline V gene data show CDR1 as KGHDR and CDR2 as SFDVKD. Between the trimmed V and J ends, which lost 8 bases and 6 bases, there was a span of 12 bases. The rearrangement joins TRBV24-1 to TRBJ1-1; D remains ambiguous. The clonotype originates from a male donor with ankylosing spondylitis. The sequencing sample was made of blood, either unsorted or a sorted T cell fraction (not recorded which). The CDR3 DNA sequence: TGTGCCACCAATCGAAAGGGTGCTGAAGCTTTCTTT. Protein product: CATNRKGAEAFF.